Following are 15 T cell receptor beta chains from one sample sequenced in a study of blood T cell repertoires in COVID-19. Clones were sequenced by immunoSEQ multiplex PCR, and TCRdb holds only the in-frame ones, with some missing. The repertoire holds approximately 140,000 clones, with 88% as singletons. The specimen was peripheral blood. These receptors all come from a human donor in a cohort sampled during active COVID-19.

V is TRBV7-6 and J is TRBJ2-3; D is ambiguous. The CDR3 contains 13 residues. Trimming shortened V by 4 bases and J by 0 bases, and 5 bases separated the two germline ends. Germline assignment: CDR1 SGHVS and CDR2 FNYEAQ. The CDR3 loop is CASSSYSTDTQYF. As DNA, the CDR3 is TGTGCCAGCAGCTCCTATAGCACAGATACGCAGTATTTT.

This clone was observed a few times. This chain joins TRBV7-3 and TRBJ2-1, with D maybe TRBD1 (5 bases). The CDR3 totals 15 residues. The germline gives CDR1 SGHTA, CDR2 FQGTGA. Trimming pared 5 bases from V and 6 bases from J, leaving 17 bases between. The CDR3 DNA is TGTGCCAGCAGCCAATATCTTGGGGCAGTCAATGAGCAGTTCTTC. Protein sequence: CASSQYLGAVNEQFF. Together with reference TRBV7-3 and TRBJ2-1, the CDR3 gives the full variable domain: GAGVSQTPSNKVTEKGKYVELRCDPISGHTALYWYRQSLGQGPEFLIYFQGTGAADDSGLPNDRFFAVRPEGSVSTLKIQRTERGDSAVYLCASSQYLGAVNEQFFGPGTRLTVL.

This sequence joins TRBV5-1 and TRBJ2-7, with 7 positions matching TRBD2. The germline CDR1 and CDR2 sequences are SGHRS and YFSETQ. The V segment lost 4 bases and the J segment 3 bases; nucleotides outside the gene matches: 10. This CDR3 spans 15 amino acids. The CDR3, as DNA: TGCGCCAGCAGCCCGACCGGGACTACCTTCTACGAGCAGTACTTC. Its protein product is CASSPTGTTFYEQYF.

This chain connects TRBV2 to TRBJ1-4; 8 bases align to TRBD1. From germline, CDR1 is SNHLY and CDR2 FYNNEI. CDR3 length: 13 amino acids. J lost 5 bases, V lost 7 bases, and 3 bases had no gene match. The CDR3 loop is CASTRDRNEKLFF. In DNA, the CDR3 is TGTGCCAGCACCCGGGACAGGAATGAAAAACTGTTTTTT.

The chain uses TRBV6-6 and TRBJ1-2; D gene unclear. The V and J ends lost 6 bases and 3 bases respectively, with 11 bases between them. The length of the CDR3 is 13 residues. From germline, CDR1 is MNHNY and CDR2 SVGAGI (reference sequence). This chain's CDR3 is CASSRGEDYGYTF. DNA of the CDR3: TGTGCCAGCAGCCGCGGGGAGGACTATGGCTACACCTTC.

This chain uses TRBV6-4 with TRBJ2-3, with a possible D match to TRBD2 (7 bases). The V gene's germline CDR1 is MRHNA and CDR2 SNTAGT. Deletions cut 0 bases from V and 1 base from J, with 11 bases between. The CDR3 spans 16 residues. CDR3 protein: CASSDSRGGGTDTQYF. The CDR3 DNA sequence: TGTGCCAGCAGTGACTCGAGGGGGGGCGGCACAGATACGCAGTATTTT.

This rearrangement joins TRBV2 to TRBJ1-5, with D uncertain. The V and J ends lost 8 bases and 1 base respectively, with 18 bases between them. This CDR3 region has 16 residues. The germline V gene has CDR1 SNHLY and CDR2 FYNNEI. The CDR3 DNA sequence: TGTGCCAGCCACCCTCAGTCGGGGATAAGCAATCAGCCCCAGCATTTT. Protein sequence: CASHPQSGISNQPQHF.

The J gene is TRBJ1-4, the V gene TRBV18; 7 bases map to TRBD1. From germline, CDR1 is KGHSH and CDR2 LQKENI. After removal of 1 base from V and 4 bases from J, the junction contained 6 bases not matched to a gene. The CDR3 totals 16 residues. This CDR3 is CASSPLGTDFNEKLFF. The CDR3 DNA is TGTGCCAGCTCACCACTTGGGACAGACTTTAATGAAAAACTGTTTTTT.

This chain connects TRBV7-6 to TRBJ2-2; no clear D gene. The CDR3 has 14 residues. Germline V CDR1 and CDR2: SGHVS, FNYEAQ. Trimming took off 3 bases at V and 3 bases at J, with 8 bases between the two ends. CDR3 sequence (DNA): TGTGCCAGCAGCTTGAACAGAGACACCGGGGAGCTGTTTTTT. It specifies CASSLNRDTGELFF.

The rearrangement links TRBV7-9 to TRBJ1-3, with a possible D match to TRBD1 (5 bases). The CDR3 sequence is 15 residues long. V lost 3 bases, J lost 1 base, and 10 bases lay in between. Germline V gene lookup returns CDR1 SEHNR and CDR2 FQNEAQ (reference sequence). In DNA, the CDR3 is TGTGCCAGCAGCTTCGGCCAGGGATCTGGAAACACCATATATTTT. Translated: CASSFGQGSGNTIYF.

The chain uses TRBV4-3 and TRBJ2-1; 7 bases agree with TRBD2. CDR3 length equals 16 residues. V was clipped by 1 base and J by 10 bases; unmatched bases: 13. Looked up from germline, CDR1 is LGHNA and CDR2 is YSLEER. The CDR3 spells CASSQAGGGRSREQFF. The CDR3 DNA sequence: TGCGCCAGCAGCCAAGCGGGCGGGGGTCGGAGTAGGGAGCAGTTCTTC.

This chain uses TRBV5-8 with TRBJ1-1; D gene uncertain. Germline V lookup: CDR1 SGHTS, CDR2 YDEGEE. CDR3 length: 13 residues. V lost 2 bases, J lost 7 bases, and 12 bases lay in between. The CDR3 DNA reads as TGTGCCAGCAGCTTAGCGGGTTCGGATGAAGCTTTCTTT. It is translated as CASSLAGSDEAFF.

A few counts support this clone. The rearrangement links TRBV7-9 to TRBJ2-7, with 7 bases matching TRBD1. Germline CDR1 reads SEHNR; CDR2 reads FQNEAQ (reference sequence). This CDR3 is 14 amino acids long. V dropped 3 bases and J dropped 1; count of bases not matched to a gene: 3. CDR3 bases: TGTGCCAGCAGCTTTTGGGACAGTTCCTACGAGCAGTACTTC. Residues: CASSFWDSSYEQYF.

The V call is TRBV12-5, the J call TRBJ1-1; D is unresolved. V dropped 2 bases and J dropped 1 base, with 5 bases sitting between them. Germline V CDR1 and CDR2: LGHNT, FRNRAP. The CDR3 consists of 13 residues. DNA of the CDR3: TGTGCTAGTGGTTTGAGCGAGAACACTGAAGCTTTCTTT. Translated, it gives CASGLSENTEAFF.

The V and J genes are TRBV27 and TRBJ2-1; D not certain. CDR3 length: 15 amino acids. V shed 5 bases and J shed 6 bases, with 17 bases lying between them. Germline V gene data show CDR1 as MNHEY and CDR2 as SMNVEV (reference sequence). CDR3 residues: CASSPSRLRFNEQFF. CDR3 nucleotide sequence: TGTGCCAGCAGTCCCAGCAGACTGCGATTCAATGAGCAGTTCTTC.